This T cell receptor (beta chain) emerged from a study of OX40 agonist ivuxolimab in advanced cancers. Study summary: Head and neck, renal cell, melanoma or hepatocellular carcinoma were the cancers that dose-escalation patients had. Two cutaneous melanoma patients and one hepatocellular carcinoma patient, three in all, had partial responses. Study-wide results and caveats: The authors also found low normalized T-cell clonal expansion in some nonresponders.

The assay was immunoSEQ multiplex PCR, and TCRdb's table has in-frame clones only and misses some. The sample records 70,000 to 75,000 clones, roughly 86% being singletons. The investigators sampled blood at baseline, at cycle 4 day 1, and at cycle 7 day 1. The germline V gene encodes CDR1 SEHNR and CDR2 FQNEAQ (reference sequence). V was cut by 5 bases and J by 8 bases, with 10 bases left in between. CDR3 size: 13 residues. Turning to this clone: Its antigen is not identified.

The V gene is TRBV7-9, the J gene TRBJ1-6; D is uncertain. The receptor's source is an adult with an advanced solid tumor such as melanoma, head and neck, liver or kidney cancer. This specimen was CD4+ or CD8+ T cells sorted from blood, taken in a trial of the OX40 agonist ivuxolimab. The DNA for the CDR3 is TGTGCCAGCAGCCTCGAGGGTGATTCACCCCTCCACTTT. This sequence encodes CASSLEGDSPLHF.